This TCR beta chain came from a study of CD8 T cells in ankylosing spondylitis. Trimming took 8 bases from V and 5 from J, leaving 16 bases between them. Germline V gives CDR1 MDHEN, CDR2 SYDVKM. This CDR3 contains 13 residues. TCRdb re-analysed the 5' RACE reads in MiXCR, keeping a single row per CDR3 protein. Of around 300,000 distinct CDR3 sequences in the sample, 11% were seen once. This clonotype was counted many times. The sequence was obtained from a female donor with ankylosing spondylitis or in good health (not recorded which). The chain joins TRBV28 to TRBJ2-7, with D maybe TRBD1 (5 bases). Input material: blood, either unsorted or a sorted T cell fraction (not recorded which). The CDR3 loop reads CASSGRALDEQYF. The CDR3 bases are TGTGCCAGCTCGGGCAGGGCTTTAGACGAGCAGTACTTC.